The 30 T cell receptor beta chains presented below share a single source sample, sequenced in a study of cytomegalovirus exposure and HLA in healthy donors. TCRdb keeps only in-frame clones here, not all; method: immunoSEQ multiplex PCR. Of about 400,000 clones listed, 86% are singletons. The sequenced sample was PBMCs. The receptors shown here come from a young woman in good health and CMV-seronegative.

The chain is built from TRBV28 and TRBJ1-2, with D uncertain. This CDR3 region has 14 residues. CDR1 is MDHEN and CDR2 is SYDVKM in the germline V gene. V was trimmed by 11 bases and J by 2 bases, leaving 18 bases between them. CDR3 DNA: TGTGCCTCGGCGGAACCTGAGAGAAACTATGGCTACACCTTC. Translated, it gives CASAEPERNYGYTF.

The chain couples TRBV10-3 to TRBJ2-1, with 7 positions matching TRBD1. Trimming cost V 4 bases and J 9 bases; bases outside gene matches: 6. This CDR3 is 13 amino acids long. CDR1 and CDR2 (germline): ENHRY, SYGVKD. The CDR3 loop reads CAISATGVGEQFF. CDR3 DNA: TGTGCCATCAGTGCAACAGGGGTGGGTGAGCAGTTCTTC.

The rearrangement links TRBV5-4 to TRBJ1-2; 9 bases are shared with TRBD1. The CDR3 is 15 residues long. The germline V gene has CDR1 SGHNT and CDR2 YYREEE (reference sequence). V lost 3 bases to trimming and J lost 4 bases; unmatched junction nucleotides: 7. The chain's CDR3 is CASSSPGQGIYGYTF. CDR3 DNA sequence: TGTGCCAGCAGCTCGCCGGGACAGGGCATCTATGGCTACACCTTC.

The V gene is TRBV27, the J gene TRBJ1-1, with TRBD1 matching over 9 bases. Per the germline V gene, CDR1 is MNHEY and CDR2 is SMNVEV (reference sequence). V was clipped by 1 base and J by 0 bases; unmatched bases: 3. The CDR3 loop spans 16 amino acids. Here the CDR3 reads CASSLLGQGLNTEAFF. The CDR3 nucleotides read TGTGCCAGCAGTTTATTGGGACAGGGCTTGAACACTGAAGCTTTCTTT.

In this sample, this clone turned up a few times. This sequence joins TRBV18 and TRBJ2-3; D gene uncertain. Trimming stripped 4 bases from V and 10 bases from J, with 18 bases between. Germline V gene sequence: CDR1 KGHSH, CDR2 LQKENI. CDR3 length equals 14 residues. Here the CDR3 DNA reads TGTGCCAGCTCACTAAGAATTCGAGAGGATCCGCAGTATTTT. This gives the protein CASSLRIREDPQYF.

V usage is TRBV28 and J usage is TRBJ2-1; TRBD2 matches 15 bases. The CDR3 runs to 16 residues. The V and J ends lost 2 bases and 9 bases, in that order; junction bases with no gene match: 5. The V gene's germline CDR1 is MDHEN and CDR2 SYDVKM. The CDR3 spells CASSLKGLAGGGEQFF. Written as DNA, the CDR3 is TGTGCCAGCAGTTTAAAGGGACTAGCGGGAGGTGGTGAGCAGTTCTTC.

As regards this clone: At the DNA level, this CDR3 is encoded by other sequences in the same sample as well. CDR3 sequence (DNA): TGTGCCAGCAGCGTAGGGACTAGCGGCTACAATGAGCAGTTCTTC. Its protein product is CASSVGTSGYNEQFF. The rearrangement uses TRBV9 and TRBJ2-1, with 10 bases matching TRBD2. The trim removed 0 bases at V and 3 bases at J, leaving 0 bases unmatched. Germline CDR1 is SGDLS and CDR2 is YYNGEE. The length of the CDR3 is 15 residues.

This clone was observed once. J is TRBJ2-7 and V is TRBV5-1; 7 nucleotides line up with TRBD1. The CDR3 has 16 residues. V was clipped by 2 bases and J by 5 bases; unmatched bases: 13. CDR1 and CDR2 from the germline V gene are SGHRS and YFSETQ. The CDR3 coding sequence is TGCGCCAGCAGCTTAGGCGTAGGACAGGTGAGGGACGAGCAGTACTTC. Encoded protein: CASSLGVGQVRDEQYF. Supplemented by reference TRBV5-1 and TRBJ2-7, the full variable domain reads KAGVTQTPRYLIKTRGQQVTLSCSPISGHRSVSWYQQTPGQGLQFLFEYFSETQRNKGNFPGRFSGRQFSNSRSEMNVSTLELGDSALYLCASSLGVGQVRDEQYFGPGTRLTVT.

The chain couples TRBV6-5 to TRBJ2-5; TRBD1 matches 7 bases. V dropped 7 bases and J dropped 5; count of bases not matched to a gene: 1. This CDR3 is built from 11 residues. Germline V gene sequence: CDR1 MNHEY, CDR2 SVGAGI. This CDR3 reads CASKDRETQYF. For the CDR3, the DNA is TGTGCCAGCAAGGACAGGGAGACCCAGTACTTC.

Here the CDR3 reads CAWSVVPQANQPQHF. The CDR3 bases are TGTGCCTGGAGTGTAGTACCTCAGGCGAATCAGCCCCAGCATTTT. The chain couples TRBV30 to TRBJ1-5; the D is unclear. The V gene's germline CDR1 is GTSNPN and CDR2 SVGIG (reference sequence). V was clipped by 0 bases and J by 4 bases, with 13 bases between them. This CDR3 contains 15 residues. Full variable domain (missing parts from reference TRBV30 and TRBJ1-5): SQTIHQWPATLVQPVGSPLSLECTVEGTSNPNLYWYRQAAGRGLQLLFYSVGIGQISSEVPQNLSASRPQDRQFILSSKKLLLSDSGFYLCAWSVVPQANQPQHFGDGTRLSIL.

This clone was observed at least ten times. This CDR3 reads CASSLGRTSGTTGELFF. The CDR3 DNA reads TGCGCCAGCAGCTTGGGACGAACTAGCGGGACCACCGGGGAGCTGTTTTTT. V is TRBV5-1 and J is TRBJ2-2, with TRBD2 matching over 10 bases. The CDR3 contains 17 residues. V shed 0 bases and J 4 bases; nucleotides not matched to a gene: 6. Germline V gene data show CDR1 as SGHRS and CDR2 as YFSETQ.

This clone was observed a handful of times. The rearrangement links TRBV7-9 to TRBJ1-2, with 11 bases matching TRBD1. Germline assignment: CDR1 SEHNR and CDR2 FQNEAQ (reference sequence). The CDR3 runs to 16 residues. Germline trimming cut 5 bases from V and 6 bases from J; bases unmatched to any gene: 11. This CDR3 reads CASSNWDRGRLDGYTF. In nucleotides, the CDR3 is TGTGCCAGCAGCAACTGGGACAGGGGGAGGTTAGATGGCTACACCTTC.

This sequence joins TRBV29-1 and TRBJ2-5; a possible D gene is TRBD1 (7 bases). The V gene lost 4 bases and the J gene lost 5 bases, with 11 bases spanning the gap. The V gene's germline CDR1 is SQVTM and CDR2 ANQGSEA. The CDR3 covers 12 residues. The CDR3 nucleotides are TGCAGCGTTGTTCCAGGGGGGGAGACCCAGTACTTC. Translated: CSVVPGGETQYF.

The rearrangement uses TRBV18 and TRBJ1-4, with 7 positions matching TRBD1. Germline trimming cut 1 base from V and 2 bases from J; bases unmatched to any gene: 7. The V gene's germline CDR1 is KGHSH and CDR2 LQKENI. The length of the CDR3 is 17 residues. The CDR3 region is CASSPLTGTATNEKLFF. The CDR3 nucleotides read TGTGCCAGCTCACCACTCACCGGGACAGCGACTAATGAAAAACTGTTTTTT.

DNA of the CDR3: TGTGCCAGCAGCTTGTCGGGCTCTGGGGCCAACGTCCTGACTTTC. Its protein product is CASSLSGSGANVLTF. This chain connects TRBV5-4 to TRBJ2-6; D ambiguous. The V and J ends lost 1 base and 0 bases respectively, with 5 bases between them. This CDR3 has 15 amino acids. The germline V gene encodes CDR1 SGHNT and CDR2 YYREEE (reference sequence).

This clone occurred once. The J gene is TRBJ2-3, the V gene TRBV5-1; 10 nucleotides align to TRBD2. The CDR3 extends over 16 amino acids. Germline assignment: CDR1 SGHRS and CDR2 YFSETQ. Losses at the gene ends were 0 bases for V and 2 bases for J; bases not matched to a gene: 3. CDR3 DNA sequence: TGCGCCAGCAGCTTGGAACTAGCGGGAAACACAGATACGCAGTATTTT. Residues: CASSLELAGNTDTQYF.

The CDR3 DNA sequence: TGTGCCAGCAGAGCCCGGGACAGGAGCACTGAAGCTTTCTTT. Translating gives CASRARDRSTEAFF. The gene calls are TRBV6-5 and TRBJ1-1, with TRBD1 matching over 8 bases. Germline V gene sequence: CDR1 MNHEY, CDR2 SVGAGI. V dropped 6 bases and J dropped 4; count of bases not matched to a gene: 7. This CDR3 region has 14 residues.

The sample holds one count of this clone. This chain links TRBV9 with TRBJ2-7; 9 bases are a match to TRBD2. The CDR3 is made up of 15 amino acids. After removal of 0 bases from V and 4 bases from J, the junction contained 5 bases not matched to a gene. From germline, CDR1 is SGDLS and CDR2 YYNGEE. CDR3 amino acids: CASSVDLAGVYEQYF. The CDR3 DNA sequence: TGTGCCAGCAGCGTAGATTTAGCGGGGGTATACGAGCAGTACTTC. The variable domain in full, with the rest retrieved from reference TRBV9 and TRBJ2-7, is DSGVTQTPKHLITATGQRVTLRCSPRSGDLSVYWYQQSLDQGLQFLIQYYNGEERAKGNILERFSAQQFPDLHSELNLSSLELGDSALYFCASSVDLAGVYEQYFGPGTRLTVT.

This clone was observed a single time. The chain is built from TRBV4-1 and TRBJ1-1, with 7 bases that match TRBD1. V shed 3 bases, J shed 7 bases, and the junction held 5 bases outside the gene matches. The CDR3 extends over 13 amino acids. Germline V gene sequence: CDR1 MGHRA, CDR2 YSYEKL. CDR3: CASSQRDSFEAFF. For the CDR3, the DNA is TGCGCCAGCAGCCAGAGGGACAGTTTTGAAGCTTTCTTT.

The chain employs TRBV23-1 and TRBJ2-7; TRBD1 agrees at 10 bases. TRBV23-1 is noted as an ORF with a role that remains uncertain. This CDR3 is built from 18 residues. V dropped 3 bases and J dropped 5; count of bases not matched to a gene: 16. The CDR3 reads CASSQGPPKTGGLDEQYF. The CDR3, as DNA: TGCGCCAGCAGTCAGGGTCCCCCGAAGACAGGGGGCTTGGACGAGCAGTACTTC.

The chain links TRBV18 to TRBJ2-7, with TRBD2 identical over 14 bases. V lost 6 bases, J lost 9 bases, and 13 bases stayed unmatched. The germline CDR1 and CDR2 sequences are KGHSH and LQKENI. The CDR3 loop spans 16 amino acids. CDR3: CASSRRTSGGSSGQYF. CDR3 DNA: TGTGCCAGCTCCCGTCGGACTAGCGGGGGGTCTAGCGGGCAGTACTTC.

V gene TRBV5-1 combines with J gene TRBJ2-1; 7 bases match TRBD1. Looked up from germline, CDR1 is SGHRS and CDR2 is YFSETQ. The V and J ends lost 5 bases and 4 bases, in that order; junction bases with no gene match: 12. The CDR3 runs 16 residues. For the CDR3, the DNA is TGCGCCAGCAGTTCCAAGCCGGGACAGCCATACAATGAGCAGTTCTTC. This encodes CASSSKPGQPYNEQFF.

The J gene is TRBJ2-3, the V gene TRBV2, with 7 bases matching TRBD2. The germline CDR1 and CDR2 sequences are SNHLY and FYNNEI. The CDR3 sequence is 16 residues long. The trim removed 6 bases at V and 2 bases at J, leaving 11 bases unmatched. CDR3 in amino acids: CASSGTGLPSTDTQYF. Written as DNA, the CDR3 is TGTGCCAGCAGCGGAACGGGACTACCCTCCACAGATACGCAGTATTTT.

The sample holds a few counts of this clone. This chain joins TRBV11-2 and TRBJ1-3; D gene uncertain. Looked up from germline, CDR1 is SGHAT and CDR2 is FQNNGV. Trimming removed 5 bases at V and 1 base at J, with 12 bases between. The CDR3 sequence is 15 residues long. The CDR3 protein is CASSPLPGSGNTIYF. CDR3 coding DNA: TGTGCCAGCAGCCCTTTGCCGGGTTCTGGAAACACCATATATTTT.

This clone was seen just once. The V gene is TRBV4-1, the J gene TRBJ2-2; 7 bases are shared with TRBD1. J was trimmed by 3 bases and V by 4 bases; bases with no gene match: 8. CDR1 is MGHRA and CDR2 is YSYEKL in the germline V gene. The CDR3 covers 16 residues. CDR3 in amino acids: CASSRERGLDTGELFF. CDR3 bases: TGCGCCAGCAGCCGAGAAAGGGGGCTAGACACCGGGGAGCTGTTTTTT.

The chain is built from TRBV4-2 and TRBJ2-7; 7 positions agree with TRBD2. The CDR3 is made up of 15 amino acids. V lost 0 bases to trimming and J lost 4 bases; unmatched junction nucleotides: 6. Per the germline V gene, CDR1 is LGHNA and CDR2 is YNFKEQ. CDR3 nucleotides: TGTGCCAGCAGCCAAGAAAGGACTAGTGTGTACGAGCAGTACTTC. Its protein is CASSQERTSVYEQYF.

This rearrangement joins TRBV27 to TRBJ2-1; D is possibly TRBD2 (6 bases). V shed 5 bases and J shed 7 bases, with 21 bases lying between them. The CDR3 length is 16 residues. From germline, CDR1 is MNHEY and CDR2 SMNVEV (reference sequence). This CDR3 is CASSGVRRAYGNEQFF. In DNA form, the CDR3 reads TGTGCCAGCAGTGGGGTAAGGAGGGCCTATGGGAATGAGCAGTTCTTC.

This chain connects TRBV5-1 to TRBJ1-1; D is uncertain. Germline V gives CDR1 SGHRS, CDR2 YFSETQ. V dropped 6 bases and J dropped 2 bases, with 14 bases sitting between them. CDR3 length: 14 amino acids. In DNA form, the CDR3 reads TGCGCCAGCACTTTAGGAGCCCCCAACACTGAAGCTTTCTTT. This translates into CASTLGAPNTEAFF.

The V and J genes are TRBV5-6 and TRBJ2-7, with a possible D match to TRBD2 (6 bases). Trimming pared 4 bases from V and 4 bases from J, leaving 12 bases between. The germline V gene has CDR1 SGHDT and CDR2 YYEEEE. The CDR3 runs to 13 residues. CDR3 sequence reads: CASSLRGQYEQYF. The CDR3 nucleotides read TGTGCCAGCAGCCTGCGGGGCCAATACGAGCAGTACTTC. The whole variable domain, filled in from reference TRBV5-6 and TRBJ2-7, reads DAGVTQSPTHLIKTRGQQVTLRCSPKSGHDTVSWYQQALGQGPQFIFQYYEEEERQRGNFPDRFSGHQFPNYSSELNVNALLLGDSALYLCASSLRGQYEQYFGPGTRLTVT.

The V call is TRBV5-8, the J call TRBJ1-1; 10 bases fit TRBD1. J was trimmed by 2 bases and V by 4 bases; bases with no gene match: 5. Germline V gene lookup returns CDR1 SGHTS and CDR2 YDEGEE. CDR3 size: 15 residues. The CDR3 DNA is TGTGCCAGCAGCGGAAGACAGGGGGCTAACACTGAAGCTTTCTTT. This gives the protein CASSGRQGANTEAFF.